This T cell receptor beta chain comes out of a study of cytomegalovirus exposure and HLA in healthy donors. Deletions cut 3 bases from V and 0 bases from J, with 8 bases between. The V gene's germline CDR1 is MNHNS and CDR2 SASEGT. The length of the CDR3 is 14 residues. In its sample, this clone was seen once. What it binds is not known. Other DNA sequences within the sample encode an identical CDR3. Primers for the PCR totalled 60 Vbeta and 13 Jbeta. Clones were sequenced by immunoSEQ multiplex PCR, and TCRdb holds only the in-frame ones, with some missing. The sample contains some 160,000 clones, 75% to 80% of which appear only once. Overall study results and limits: In an earlier analysis, about 87% or about 30%: the productive usage of most TCR beta V segments. The study dropped some indistinguishable V segments, TRBV6-2 and TRBV6-3 among them. It was reported that TCR beta sequences correctly inferred the HLA-A and HLA-B alleles for most subjects.

The TCR originated in a woman aged 30 to 39 in good health and CMV-seronegative. The source material was PBMCs. The rearrangement links TRBV6-1 to TRBJ1-2, with D unclear. The CDR3 region is CASSEAETNYGYTF. The CDR3 bases are TGTGCCAGCAGTGAGGCGGAGACTAACTATGGCTACACCTTC.